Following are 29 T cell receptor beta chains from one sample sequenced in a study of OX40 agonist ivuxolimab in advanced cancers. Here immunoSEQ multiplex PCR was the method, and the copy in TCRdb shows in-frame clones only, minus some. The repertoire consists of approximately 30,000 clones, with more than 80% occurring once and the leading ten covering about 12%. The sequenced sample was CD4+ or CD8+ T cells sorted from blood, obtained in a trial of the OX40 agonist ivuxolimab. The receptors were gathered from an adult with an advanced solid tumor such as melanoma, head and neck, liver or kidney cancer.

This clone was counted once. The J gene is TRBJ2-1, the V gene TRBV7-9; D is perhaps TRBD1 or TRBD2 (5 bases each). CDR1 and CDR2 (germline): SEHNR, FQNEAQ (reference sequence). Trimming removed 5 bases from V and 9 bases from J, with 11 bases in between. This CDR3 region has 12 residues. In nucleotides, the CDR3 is TGTGCCAGCAGCACGGGGCTCGGTGAGCAGTTCTTC. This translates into CASSTGLGEQFF.

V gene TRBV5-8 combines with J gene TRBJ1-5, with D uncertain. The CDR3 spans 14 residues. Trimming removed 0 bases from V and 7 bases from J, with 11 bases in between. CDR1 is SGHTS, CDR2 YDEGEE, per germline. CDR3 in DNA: TGTGCCAGCAGCTTGGGTGGGGTTGGACAGCCCCAGCATTTT. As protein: CASSLGGVGQPQHF. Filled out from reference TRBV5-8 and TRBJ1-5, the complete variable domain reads EAGVTQSPTHLIKTRGQQATLRCSPISGHTSVYWYQQALGLGLQFLLWYDEGEERNRGNFPPRFSGRQFPNYSSELNVNALELEDSALYLCASSLGGVGQPQHFGDGTRLSIL.

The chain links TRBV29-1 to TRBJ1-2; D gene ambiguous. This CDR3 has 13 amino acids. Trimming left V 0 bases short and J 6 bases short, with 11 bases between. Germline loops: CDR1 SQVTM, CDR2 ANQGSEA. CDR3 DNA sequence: TGCAGCGTTGAAGAGATGGCAGAGAATGGCTACACCTTC. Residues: CSVEEMAENGYTF.

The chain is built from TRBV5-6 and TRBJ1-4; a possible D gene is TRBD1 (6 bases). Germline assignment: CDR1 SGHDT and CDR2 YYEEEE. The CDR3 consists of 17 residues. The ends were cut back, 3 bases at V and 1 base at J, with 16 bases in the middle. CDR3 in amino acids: CASSSTSLQGTNEKLFF. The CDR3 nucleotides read TGTGCCAGCAGCTCCACCTCCTTACAGGGAACTAATGAAAAACTGTTTTTT.

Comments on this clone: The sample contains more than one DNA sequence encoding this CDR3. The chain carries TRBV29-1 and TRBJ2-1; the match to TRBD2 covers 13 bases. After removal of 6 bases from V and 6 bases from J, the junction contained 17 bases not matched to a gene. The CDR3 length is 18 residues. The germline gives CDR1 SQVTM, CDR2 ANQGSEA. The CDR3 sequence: CSVEGLAGSQGTVNEQFF. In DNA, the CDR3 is TGCAGCGTGGAGGGACTAGCGGGATCCCAAGGAACTGTCAATGAGCAGTTCTTC.

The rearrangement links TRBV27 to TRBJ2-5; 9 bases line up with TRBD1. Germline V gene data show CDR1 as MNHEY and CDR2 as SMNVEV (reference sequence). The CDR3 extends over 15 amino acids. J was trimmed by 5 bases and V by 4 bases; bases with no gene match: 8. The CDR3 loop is CASSSGTGMWETQYF. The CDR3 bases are TGTGCCAGCAGTTCGGGGACAGGGATGTGGGAGACCCAGTACTTC.

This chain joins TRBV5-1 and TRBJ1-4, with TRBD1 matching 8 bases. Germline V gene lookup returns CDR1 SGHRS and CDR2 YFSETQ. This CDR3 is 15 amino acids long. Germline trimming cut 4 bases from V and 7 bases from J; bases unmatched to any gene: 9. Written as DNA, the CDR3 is TGCGCCAGCAGCATTGGGACAGGAGGGGTTGAAAAACTGTTTTTT. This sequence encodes CASSIGTGGVEKLFF. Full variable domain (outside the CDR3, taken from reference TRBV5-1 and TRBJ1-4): KAGVTQTPRYLIKTRGQQVTLSCSPISGHRSVSWYQQTPGQGLQFLFEYFSETQRNKGNFPGRFSGRQFSNSRSEMNVSTLELGDSALYLCASSIGTGGVEKLFFGSGTQLSVL.

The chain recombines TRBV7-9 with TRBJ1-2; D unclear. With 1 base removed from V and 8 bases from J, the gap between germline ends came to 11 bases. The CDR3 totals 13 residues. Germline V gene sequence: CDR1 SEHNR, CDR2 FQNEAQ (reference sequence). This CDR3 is CASSLDSSRGYTF. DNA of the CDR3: TGTGCCAGCAGCTTAGACAGCTCGCGGGGCTACACCTTC. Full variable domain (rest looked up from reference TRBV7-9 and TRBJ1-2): DTGVSQNPRHKITKRGQNVTFRCDPISEHNRLYWYRQTLGQGPEFLTYFQNEAQLEKSRLLSDRFSAERPKGSFSTLEIQRTEQGDSAMYLCASSLDSSRGYTFGSGTRLTVV.

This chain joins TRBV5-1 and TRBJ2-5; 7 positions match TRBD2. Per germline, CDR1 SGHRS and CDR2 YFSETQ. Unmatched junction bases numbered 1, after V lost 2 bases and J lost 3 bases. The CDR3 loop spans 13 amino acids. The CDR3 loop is CASSFGLEETQYF. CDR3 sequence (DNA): TGCGCCAGCAGCTTCGGACTAGAAGAGACCCAGTACTTC.

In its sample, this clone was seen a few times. The DNA of the CDR3 is TGTGCCAGCAGCGCGGGACTGGGAAATCAGCCCCAGCATTTT. It translates to CASSAGLGNQPQHF. The chain links TRBV9 to TRBJ1-5, with D perhaps TRBD1 (5 bases). The germline V and J ends were trimmed by 3 bases and 4 bases, with 11 bases remaining between them. The CDR3 sequence is 14 residues long. Looked up from germline, CDR1 is SGDLS and CDR2 is YYNGEE.

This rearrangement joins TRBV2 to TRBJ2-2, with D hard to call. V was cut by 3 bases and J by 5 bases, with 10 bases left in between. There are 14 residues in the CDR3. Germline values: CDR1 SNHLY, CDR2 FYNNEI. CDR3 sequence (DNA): TGTGCCAGCAGTGATTCCTCGGCGACCGGGGAGCTGTTTTTT. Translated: CASSDSSATGELFF. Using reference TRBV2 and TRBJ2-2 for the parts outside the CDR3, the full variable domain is EPEVTQTPSHQVTQMGQEVILRCVPISNHLYFYWYRQILGQKVEFLVSFYNNEISEKSEIFDDQFSVERPDGSNFTLKIRSTKLEDSAMYFCASSDSSATGELFFGEGSRLTVL.

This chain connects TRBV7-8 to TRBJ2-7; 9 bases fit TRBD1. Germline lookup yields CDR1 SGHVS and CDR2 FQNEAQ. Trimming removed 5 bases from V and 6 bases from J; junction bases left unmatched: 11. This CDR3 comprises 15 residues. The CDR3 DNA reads TGTGCCAGCAGCCACCGGACAGGGGAGTCGGCCGAGCAGTACTTC. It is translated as CASSHRTGESAEQYF.

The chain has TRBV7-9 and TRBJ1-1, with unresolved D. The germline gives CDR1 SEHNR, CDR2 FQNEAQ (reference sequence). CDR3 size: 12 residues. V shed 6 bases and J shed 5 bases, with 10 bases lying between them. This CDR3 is CASRDGLTEAFF. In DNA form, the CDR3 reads TGTGCCAGCAGGGACGGCTTAACTGAAGCTTTCTTT.

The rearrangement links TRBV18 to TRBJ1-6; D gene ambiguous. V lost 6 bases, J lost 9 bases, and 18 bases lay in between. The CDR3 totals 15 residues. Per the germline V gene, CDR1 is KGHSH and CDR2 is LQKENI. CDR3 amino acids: CASSLPESSGSPLHF. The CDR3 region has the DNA TGTGCCAGCTCGCTACCTGAGAGTTCGGGTTCACCCCTCCACTTT.

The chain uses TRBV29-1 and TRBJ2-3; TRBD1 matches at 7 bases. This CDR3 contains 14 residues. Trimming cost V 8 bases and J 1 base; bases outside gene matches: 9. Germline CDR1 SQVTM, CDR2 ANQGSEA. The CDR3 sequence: CSTAGGFGTDTQYF. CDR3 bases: TGCAGCACCGCAGGGGGTTTCGGCACAGATACGCAGTATTTT.

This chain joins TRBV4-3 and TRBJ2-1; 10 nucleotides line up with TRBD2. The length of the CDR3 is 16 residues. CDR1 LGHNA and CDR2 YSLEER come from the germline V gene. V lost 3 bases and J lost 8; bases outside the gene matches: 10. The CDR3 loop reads CASSHHPGLAGDEQFF. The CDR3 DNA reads TGCGCCAGCAGCCACCACCCGGGGCTAGCGGGGGATGAGCAGTTCTTC.

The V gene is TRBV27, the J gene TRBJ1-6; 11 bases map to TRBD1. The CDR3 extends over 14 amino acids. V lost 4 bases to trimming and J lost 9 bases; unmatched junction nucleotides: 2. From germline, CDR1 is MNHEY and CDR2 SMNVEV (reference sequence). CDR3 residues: CASSWTGGSSPLHF. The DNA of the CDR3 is TGTGCCAGCAGTTGGACAGGGGGCAGTTCACCCCTCCACTTT.

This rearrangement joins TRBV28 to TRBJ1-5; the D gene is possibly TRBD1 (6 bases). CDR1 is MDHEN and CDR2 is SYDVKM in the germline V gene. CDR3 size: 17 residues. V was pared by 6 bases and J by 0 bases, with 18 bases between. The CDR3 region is CASRGPDRTYSNQPQHF. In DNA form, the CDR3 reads TGTGCCAGCAGGGGCCCAGACAGGACGTATAGCAATCAGCCCCAGCATTTT. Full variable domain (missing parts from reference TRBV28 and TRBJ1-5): DVKVTQSSRYLVKRTGEKVFLECVQDMDHENMFWYRQDPGLGLRLIYFSYDVKMKEKGDIPEGYSVSREKKERFSLILESASTNQTSMYLCASRGPDRTYSNQPQHFGDGTRLSIL.

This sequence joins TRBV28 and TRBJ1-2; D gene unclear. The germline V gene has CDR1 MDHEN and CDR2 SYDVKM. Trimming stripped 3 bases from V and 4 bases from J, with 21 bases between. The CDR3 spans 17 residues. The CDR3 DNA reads TGTGCCAGCAGTTTGAATGAGGACGGACTAACACTCTATGGCTACACCTTC. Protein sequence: CASSLNEDGLTLYGYTF.

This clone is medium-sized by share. In DNA form, the CDR3 reads TGTGCCAGCAGCATTATGACCCCCAATCAGCCCCAGCATTTT. Protein sequence: CASSIMTPNQPQHF. V usage is TRBV28 and J usage is TRBJ1-5; D remains ambiguous. Germline lookup yields CDR1 MDHEN and CDR2 SYDVKM. This CDR3 is built from 14 residues. The V gene lost 6 bases and the J gene lost 3 bases, with 12 bases spanning the gap.

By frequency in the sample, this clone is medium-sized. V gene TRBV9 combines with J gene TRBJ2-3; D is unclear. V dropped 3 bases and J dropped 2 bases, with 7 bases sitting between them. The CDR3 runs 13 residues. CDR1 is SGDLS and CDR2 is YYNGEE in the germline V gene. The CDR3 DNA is TGTGCCAGCAGCGCAGAGCACACAGATACGCAGTATTTT. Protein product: CASSAEHTDTQYF.

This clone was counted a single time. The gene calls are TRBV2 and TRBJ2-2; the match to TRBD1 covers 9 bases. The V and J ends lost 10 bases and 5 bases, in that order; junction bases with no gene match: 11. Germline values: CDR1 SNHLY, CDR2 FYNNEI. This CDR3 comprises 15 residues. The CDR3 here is CATTPGQGRTGELFF. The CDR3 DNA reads TGTGCCACCACTCCGGGACAGGGAAGAACCGGGGAGCTGTTTTTT.

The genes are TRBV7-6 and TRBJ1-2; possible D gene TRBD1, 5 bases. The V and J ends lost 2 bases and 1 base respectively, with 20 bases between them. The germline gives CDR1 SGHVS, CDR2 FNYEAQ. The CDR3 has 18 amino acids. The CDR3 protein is CASSLRPPPGHHNYGYTF. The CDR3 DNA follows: TGTGCCAGCAGCTTAAGGCCCCCGCCAGGGCATCATAACTATGGCTACACCTTC.

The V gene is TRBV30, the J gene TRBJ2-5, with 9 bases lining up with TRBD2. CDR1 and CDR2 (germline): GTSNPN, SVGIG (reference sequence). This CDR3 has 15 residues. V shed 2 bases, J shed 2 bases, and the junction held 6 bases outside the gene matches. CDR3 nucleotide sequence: TGTGCCTGGAGTCCAGCGGGGGGCCTACAAGAGACCCAGTACTTC. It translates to CAWSPAGGLQETQYF.

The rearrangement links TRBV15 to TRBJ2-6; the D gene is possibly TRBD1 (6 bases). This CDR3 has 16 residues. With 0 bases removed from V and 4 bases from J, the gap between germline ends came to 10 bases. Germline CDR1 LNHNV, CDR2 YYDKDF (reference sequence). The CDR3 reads CATSRDLGAGANVLTF. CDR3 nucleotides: TGTGCCACCAGCAGAGATCTGGGGGCCGGGGCCAACGTCCTGACTTTC.

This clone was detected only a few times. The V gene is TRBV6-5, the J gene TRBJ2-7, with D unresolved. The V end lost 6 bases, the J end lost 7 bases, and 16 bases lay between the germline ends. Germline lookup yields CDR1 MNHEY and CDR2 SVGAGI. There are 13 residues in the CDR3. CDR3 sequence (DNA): TGTGCCAGCAGAAGGTTTTCCTACGAGGAGCAGTACTTC. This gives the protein CASRRFSYEEQYF.

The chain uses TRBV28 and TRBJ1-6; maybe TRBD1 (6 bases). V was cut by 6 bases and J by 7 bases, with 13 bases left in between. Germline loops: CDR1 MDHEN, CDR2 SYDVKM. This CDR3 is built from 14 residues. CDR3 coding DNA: TGTGCCAGCAGCCTCGCCGGGGGCAATTCACCCCTCCACTTT. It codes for CASSLAGGNSPLHF.

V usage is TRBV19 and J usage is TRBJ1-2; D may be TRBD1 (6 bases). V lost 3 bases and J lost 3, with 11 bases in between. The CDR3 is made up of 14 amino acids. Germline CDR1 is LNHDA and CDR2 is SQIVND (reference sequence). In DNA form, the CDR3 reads TGTGCCAGTAGTATGGCGACAGGCGACTATGGCTACACCTTC. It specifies CASSMATGDYGYTF. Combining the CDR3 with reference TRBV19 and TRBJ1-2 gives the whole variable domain DGGITQSPKYLFRKEGQNVTLSCEQNLNHDAMYWYRQDPGQGLRLIYYSQIVNDFQKGDIAEGYSVSREKKESFPLTVTSAQKNPTAFYLCASSMATGDYGYTFGSGTRLTVV.

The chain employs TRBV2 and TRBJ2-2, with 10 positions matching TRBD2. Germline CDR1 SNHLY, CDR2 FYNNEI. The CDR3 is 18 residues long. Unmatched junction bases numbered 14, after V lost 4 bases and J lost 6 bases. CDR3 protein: CASSGGNIVSGRAGELFF. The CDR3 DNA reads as TGTGCCAGCAGTGGTGGAAATATAGTCAGCGGGAGGGCCGGGGAGCTGTTTTTT.